The text below deals with one T cell receptor (beta chain). Its specificity is not known. The data originate from a study of OX40 agonist ivuxolimab in advanced cancers. Study-wide results and limits: CD8+ T cells averaged more expanded clones than CD4+.

Anyone with autoimmune disease history or systemic immunosuppression was excluded. Libraries were prepared by immunoSEQ multiplex PCR; TCRdb keeps only in-frame clonotypes and omits some of them. Here the sample spans 75,000 to 100,000 clones, around 88% being singletons. Germline V gives CDR1 SGHRS, CDR2 YFSETQ. Trimming took 0 bases from V and 5 from J, leaving 8 bases between them. The CDR3 runs 13 residues. This rearrangement joins TRBV5-1 to TRBJ1-1, with D perhaps matching TRBD1 (5 bases). The receptor was isolated from an adult with an advanced solid tumor such as melanoma, head and neck, liver or kidney cancer. Sequenced here: CD4+ or CD8+ T cells sorted from blood, sampled in a trial of the OX40 agonist ivuxolimab. CDR3 loop: CASSLEGSTEAFF. Written as DNA, the CDR3 is TGCGCCAGCAGCTTGGAGGGGTCGACTGAAGCTTTCTTT.